These T cell receptor beta chains were read from a single sample in a study of CD8 T cells in ankylosing spondylitis. Via MiXCR, TCRdb re-called the 5' RACE reads, giving one row per CDR3 protein. The sample yields some 140,000 distinct CDR3 sequences, 8% to 9% seen once. Sequencing input: synovial fluid, either unsorted or a sorted T cell fraction (not recorded which). These receptors came from a male donor with ankylosing spondylitis. Each CDR3 is given with its conserved first and last residue. A D gene is named only where the DNA matches it firmly. The size entry is marked missing in some rows and otherwise reads once, few, many or a size class.

>many|-|TRBV7-9|TRBJ1-4
CASSLGQLTEKLFF
TGTGCCAGCAGCTTAGGACAGCTCACGGAAAAACTGTTTTTT
>-|-|TRBV7-2|TRBJ2-1
CASSLEGPRSYNEQFF
TGTGCCAGCAGCTTAGAGGGCCCCAGGTCCTACAATGAGCAGTTCTTC
>few|-|TRBV18|TRBJ1-1
CASSPGFAGTEAFF
TGTGCCAGCTCCCCGGGGTTCGCAGGGACTGAAGCTTTCTTT
>few|-|TRBV7-2|TRBJ1-2
CASSLPWVF
TGTGCCAGCAGCCTACCCTGGGTCTTC
>many|TRBD2|TRBV11-1|TRBJ2-3
CASSSRSGLASTDTQYF
TGTGCCAGCAGCTCCCGTTCTGGACTAGCATCCACAGATACGCAGTATTTT
>many|-|TRBV20-1|TRBJ1-2
CSAYNYGYTF
TGCAGTGCGTATAACTATGGCTACACCTTC
>-|TRBD1|TRBV20-1|TRBJ2-2
CSAKSTGHLTGELFF
TGCAGTGCTAAATCGACAGGGCACTTGACCGGGGAGCTGTTTTTT
>few|-|TRBV24-1|TRBJ2-2
CATSDLHGDTGELFF
TGTGCCACCAGTGATTTGCATGGTGATACCGGGGAGCTGTTTTTT
>many|-|TRBV10-3|TRBJ1-1
CAISEDEGYTEAFF
TGTGCCATCAGTGAGGATGAGGGATACACTGAAGCTTTCTTT
>many|-|TRBV6-1|TRBJ1-6
CASSQVENSPLHF
TGTGCCAGCAGCCAGGTGGAGAATTCACCCCTCCACTTT
>-|TRBD2|TRBV29-1|TRBJ2-1
CSVPTSGVYNEQFF
TGCAGCGTTCCTACTAGCGGAGTCTACAATGAGCAGTTCTTC
>many|TRBD2|TRBV7-2|TRBJ2-7
CASSRGLAGNYEQYF
TGTGCCAGCAGCAGGGGACTAGCGGGGAACTACGAGCAGTACTTC
>few|-|TRBV7-2|TRBJ2-7
CASSQNPGTLDREQYF
TGTGCCAGCAGCCAAAACCCCGGGACTCTTGACCGGGAGCAGTACTTC
>-|TRBD2|TRBV10-3|TRBJ2-3
CAIRIAGSTDTQYF
TGTGCCATCAGAATAGCGGGAAGCACAGATACGCAGTATTTT
>many|-|TRBV20-1|TRBJ1-1
CSMSMVRNTEAFF
TGCAGTATGTCCATGGTGAGGAACACTGAAGCTTTCTTT
>few|TRBD2|TRBV7-6|TRBJ2-7
CASSPTSGESHEQYF
TGTGCCAGCAGCCCGACTAGCGGGGAGTCCCACGAGCAGTACTTC
>few|-|TRBV7-3|TRBJ2-3
CASSRGQPDTQYF
TGTGCCAGCAGCAGGGGCCAGCCGGATACGCAGTATTTT
>-|TRBD1|TRBV23-1|TRBJ1-5
CASWNDRVNQPQHF
TGCGCCAGCTGGAATGACAGGGTCAATCAGCCCCAGCATTTT
>many|-|TRBV29-1|TRBJ2-5
CSVAGETQYF
TGCAGCGTTGCGGGGGAGACCCAGTACTTC
>-|TRBD2|TRBV20-1|TRBJ2-3
CSTSSGRSGDTQYF
TGCAGTACCAGTAGCGGGAGGTCGGGAGATACGCAGTATTTT
>many|-|TRBV6-6|TRBJ1-3
CASRDTGNTIYF
TGTGCCAGCAGGGACACAGGAAACACCATATATTTT
>many|-|TRBV20-1|TRBJ2-7
CSARGSLNLYEQYF
TGCAGTGCTAGAGGGTCCCTGAACCTCTACGAGCAGTACTTC
>-|-|TRBV7-2|TRBJ2-1
CASRQTINNEQFF
TGTGCCAGCAGGCAGACTATCAACAATGAGCAGTTCTTC
>-|-|TRBV7-9|TRBJ1-4
CASSPGVTGEKLFF
TGTGCCAGCAGCCCTGGCGTCACGGGTGAAAAACTGTTTTTT
>many|-|TRBV20-1|TRBJ2-5
CSHDRRVLMETQYF
TGCAGCCATGACAGGAGGGTTTTGATGGAGACCCAGTACTTC
>many|-|TRBV7-2|TRBJ2-2
CASSPDRNTGELFF
TGTGCCAGCAGCCCTGACAGAAACACCGGGGAGCTGTTTTTT